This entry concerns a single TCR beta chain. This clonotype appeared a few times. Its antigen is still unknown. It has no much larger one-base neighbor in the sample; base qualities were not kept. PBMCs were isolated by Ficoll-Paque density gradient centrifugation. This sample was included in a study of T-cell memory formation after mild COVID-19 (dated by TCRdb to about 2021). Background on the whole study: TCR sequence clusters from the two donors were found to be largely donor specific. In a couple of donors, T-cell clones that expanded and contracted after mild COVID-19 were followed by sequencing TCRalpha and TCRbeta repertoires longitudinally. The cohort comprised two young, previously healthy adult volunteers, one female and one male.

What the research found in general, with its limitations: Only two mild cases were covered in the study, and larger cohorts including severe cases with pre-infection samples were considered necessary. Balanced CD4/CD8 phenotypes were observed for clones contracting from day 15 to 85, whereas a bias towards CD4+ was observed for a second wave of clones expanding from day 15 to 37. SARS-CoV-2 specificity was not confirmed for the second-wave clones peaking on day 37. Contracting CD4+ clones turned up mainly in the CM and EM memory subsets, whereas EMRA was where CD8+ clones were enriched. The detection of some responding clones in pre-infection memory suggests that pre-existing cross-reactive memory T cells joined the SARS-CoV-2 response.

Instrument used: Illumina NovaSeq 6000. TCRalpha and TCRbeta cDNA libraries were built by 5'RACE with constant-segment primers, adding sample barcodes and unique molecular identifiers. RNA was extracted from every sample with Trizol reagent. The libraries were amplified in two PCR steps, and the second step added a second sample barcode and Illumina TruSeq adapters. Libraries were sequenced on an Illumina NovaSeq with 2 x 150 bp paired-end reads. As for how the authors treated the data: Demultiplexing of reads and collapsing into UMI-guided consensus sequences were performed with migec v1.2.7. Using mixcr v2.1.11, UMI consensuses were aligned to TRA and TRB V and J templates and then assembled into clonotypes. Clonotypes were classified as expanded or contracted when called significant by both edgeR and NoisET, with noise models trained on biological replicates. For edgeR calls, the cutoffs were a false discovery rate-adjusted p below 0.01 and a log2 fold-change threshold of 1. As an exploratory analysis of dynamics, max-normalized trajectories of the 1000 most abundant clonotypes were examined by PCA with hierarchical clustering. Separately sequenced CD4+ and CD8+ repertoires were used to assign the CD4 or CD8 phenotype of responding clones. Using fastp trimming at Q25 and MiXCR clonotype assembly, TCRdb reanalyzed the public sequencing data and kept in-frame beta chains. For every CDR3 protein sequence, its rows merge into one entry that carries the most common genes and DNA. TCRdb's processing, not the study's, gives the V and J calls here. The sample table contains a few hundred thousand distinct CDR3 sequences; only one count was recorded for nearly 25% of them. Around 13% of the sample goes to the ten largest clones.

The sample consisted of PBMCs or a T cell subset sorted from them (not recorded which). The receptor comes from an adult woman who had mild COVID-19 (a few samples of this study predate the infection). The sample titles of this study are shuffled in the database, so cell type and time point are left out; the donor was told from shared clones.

The sequenced DNA: TGTGCCAGCAGCCCAAGGGGCGGGAGGAAAGCCAATGGTGAGCAGTTCTTC. Its amino acids are CASSPRGGRKANGEQFF. The rearrangement joined TRBV7-2 to TRBJ2-1; TRBD2 aligns with 8 central bases. The germline V end is reduced by 5 bases and the J end by 9 bases; junction bases left unmatched: 18. According to the germline V gene, CDR1 reads SGHTA and CDR2 reads FQGNSA. The cysteine opens and the phenylalanine closes a CDR3 of 17 amino acids. The only DNA kept is the CDR3, 51 bases in frame from the first base.